Described below is a single T cell receptor beta chain sequence and its context. Trimming cost V 3 bases and J 0 bases, with 10 bases left between them. This CDR3 contains 15 residues. Germline-derived CDR1 and CDR2 are SGHRS and YFSETQ. In the authors' methods: Reference gene primer amplification in the assay estimated nucleated cell counts. The data were produced by immunoSEQ multiplex PCR, yet TCRdb's version contains in-frame clones alone and is incomplete. That table gives V, J and clone size, and the DNA gave D and trimming. The table includes some 260,000 clones, about nine tenths detected once. The sample belongs to a study of blood T cell repertoires in COVID-19. About the study: Specimens from acute and convalescent COVID-19 originated in the United States, Italy and Spain.

Everyone who took part was about 18 to 90 years old, and they came from about two dozen US areas. The sequenced material came from PBMCs or T cells enriched from blood (not recorded which). The clonotype comes from a man in his forties or fifties who had recovered from COVID-19. The gene calls are TRBV5-1 and TRBJ2-1; D is unresolved. The CDR3 here is CASSSVTNSYNEQFF. CDR3 DNA: TGCGCCAGCAGCTCAGTTACAAACTCCTACAATGAGCAGTTCTTC.